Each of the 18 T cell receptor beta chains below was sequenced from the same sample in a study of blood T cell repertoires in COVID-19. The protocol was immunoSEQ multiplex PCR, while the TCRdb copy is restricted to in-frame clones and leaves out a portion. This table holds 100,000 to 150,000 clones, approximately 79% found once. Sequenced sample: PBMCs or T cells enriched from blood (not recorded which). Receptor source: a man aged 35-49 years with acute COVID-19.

This chain's CDR3 is CASSPGQGTVPGELFF. CDR3 sequence (DNA): TGTGCCAGCAGCCCAGGACAGGGTACCGTACCCGGGGAGCTGTTTTTT. The V call is TRBV3-1 (or the pseudogene TRBV3-2), the J call TRBJ2-2; 8 positions match TRBD1. There are 16 residues in the CDR3. Germline V gene sequence: CDR1 LGHDT, CDR2 YNNKEL (reference sequence). Losses at the gene ends were 4 bases for V and 6 bases for J; bases not matched to a gene: 10.

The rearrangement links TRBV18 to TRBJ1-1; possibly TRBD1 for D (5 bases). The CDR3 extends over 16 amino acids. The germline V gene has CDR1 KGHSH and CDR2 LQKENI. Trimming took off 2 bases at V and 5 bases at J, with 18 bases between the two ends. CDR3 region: CASSPFSNLGLTEAFF. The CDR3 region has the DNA TGTGCCAGCTCACCATTCTCTAATCTGGGGCTGACTGAAGCTTTCTTT.

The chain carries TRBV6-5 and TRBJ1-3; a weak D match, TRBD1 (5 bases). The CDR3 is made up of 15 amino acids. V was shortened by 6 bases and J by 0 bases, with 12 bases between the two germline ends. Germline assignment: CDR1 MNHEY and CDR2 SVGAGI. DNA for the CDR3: TGTGCCAGCAGGGACACAGCGACCTCTGGAAACACCATATATTTT. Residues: CASRDTATSGNTIYF.

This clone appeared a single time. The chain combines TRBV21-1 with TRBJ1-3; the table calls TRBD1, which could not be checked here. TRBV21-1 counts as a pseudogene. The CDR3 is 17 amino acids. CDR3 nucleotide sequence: TGTGCCAGCAGCAACGGGACAGGGAGAACACTCGGAAACACCATATATTTT. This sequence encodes CASSNGTGRTLGNTIYF.

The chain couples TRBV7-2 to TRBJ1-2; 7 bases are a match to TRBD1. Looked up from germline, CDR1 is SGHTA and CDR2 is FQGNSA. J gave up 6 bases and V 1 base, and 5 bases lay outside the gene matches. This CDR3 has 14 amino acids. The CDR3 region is CASSLDRGKDGYTF. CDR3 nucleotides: TGTGCCAGCAGCTTAGACAGGGGAAAAGATGGCTACACCTTC.

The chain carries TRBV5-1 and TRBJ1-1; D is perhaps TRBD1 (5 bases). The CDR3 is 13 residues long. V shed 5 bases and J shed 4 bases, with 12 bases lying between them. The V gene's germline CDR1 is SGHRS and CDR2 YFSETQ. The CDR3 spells CASSRKGSTEAFF. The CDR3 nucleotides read TGCGCCAGCAGTAGGAAGGGGTCCACTGAAGCTTTCTTT.

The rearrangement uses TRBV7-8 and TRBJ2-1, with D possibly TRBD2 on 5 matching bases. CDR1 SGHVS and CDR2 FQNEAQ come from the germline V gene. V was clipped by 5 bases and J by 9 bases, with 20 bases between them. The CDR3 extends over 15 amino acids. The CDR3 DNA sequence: TGTGCCAGCAGCCCAGTGCCAGCGGATGGAGGTGAGCAGTTCTTC. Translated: CASSPVPADGGEQFF.

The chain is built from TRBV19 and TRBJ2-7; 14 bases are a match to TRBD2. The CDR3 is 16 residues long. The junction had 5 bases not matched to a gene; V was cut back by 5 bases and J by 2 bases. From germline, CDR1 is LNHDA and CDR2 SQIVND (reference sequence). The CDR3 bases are TGTGCCAGTAGTGCCGTGACTAGCGGGAGGGCCTACGAGCAGTACTTC. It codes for CASSAVTSGRAYEQYF.

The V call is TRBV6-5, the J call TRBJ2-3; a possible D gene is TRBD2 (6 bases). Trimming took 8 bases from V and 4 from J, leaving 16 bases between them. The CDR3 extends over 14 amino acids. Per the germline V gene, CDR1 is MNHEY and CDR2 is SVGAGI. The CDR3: CASRRLVLADTQYF. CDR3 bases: TGTGCCAGCCGCAGACTAGTTCTGGCAGATACGCAGTATTTT.

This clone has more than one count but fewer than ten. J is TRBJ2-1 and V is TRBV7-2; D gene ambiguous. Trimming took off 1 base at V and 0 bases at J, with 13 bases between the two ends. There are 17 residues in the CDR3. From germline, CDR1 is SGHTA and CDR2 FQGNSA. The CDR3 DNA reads TGTGCCAGCAGCTTAGTAGGCGGTTTCAGCTCCTACAATGAGCAGTTCTTC. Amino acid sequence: CASSLVGGFSSYNEQFF.

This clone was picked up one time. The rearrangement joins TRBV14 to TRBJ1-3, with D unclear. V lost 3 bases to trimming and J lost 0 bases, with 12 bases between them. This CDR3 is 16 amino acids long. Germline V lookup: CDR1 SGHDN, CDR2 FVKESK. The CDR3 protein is CASSHFSSLSGNTIYF. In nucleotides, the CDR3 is TGTGCCAGCAGCCATTTTTCGTCCCTCTCTGGAAACACCATATATTTT. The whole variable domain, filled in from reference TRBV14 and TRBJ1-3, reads EAGVTQFPSHSVIEKGQTVTLRCDPISGHDNLYWYRRVMGKEIKFLLHFVKESKQDESGMPNNRFLAERTGGTYSTLKVQPAELEDSGVYFCASSHFSSLSGNTIYFGEGSWLTVV.

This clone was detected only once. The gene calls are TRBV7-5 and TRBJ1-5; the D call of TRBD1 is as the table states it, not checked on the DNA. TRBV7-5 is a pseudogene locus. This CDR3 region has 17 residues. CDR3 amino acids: CARSFVNRDRANQPQHF. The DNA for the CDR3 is TGTGCCAGAAGCTTCGTGAACCGGGACAGGGCAAATCAGCCCCAGCATTTT.

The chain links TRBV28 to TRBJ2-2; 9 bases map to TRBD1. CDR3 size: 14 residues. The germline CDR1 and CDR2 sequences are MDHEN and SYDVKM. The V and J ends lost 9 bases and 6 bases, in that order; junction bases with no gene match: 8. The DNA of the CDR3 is TGTGCCAGTTCCCCGGGACAGGGTCCCGGGGAGCTGTTTTTT. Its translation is CASSPGQGPGELFF.

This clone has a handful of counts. The CDR3 region is CSASLWRGGGEQFF. The CDR3 DNA follows: TGCAGTGCTAGTCTTTGGCGGGGGGGAGGTGAGCAGTTCTTC. The rearrangement links TRBV20-1 to TRBJ2-1; TRBD2 matches 9 bases. Germline CDR1 DFQATT, CDR2 SNEGSKA (reference sequence). V trimming: 3 bases; J trimming: 9 bases; junction bases outside the gene matches: 9. The CDR3 runs to 14 residues.

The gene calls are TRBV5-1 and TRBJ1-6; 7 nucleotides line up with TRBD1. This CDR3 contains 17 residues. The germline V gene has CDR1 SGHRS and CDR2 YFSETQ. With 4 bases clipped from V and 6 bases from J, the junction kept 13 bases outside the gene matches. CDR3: CASSTPSETGSNSPLHF. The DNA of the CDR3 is TGCGCCAGCAGCACCCCTTCGGAGACAGGGAGTAATTCACCCCTCCACTTT.

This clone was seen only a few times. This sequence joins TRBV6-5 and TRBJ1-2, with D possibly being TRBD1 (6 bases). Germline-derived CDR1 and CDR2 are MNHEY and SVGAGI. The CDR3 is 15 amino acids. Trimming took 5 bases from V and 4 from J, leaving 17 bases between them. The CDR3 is CASSLGSGQPYGYTF. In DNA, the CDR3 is TGTGCCAGCAGTCTAGGGAGTGGACAGCCCTATGGCTACACCTTC.

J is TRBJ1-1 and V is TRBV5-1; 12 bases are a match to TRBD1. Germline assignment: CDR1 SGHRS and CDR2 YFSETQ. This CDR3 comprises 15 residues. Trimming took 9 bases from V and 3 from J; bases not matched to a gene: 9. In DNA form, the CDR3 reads TGCGCCACTGGGACAGGGGGCGATGGGTACACTGAAGCTTTCTTT. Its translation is CATGTGGDGYTEAFF.

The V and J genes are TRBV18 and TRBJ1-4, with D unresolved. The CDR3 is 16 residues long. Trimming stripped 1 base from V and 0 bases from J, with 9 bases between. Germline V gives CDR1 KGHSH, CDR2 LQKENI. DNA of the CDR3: TGTGCCAGCTCACCACGGTTGCCGGCAACTAATGAAAAACTGTTTTTT. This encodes CASSPRLPATNEKLFF.